Given below is one TCR beta chain in context. Sample time point: blood from clinic visit 5 months post-surgery; TSC patient then seizure free. This specimen belongs to a study of brain T cells in children with intractable seizures. The assay was immunoSEQ multiplex PCR, and TCRdb's table has in-frame clones only and misses some. Of hundreds of thousands of clones listed, nearly 95% are singletons. The germline gives CDR1 LNHDA, CDR2 SQIVND (reference sequence). The CDR3 sequence is 14 residues long. With 2 bases removed from V and 6 bases from J, the gap between germline ends came to 12 bases. This clonotype was sampled from a boy younger than two with tuberous sclerosis and intractable seizures. The sequenced sample was peripheral blood, obtained more than 4 months after surgery. The chain combines TRBV19 with TRBJ2-3; D perhaps matches TRBD1 (6 bases). The CDR3 DNA sequence: TGTGCCAGTAGTATACGTGGGACACGGGATACGCAGTATTTT. Translation: CASSIRGTRDTQYF.